This paragraph reports one T cell receptor beta chain. The target antigen is unknown. This sample is part of a study of high-grade serous ovarian cancer treatment subgroups. Tumor samples were obtained before definitive surgery or chemotherapy. General study findings and limits: Only CDR3 was analyzed; CDR1 and CDR2 were not.

Looked up from germline, CDR1 is SEHNR and CDR2 is FQNEAQ (reference sequence). The CDR3 contains 13 residues. V lost 4 bases and J lost 5, with 11 bases in between. The data were produced by immunoSEQ multiplex PCR, yet TCRdb's version contains in-frame clones alone and is incomplete. The table shows nearly 7,000 clones, with 60% to 80% occurring only once. The rearrangement joins TRBV7-9 to TRBJ2-5, with D possibly being TRBD2 (6 bases). This receptor was taken from a human donor with high-grade serous ovarian cancer. The sequenced material came from tumor tissue. The CDR3 bases are TGTGCCAGCAGCTCGACTAGTTTCGAGACCCAGTACTTC. Protein: CASSSTSFETQYF.